This TCR beta chain was sequenced for a study of regulatory T cells in long-lasting Graves disease. Study findings and constraints: With persistent disease, TRBV28, TRBJ1-2 and TRBJ2-5 were the favored segments.

This clonotype was observed many times. The antigen remains unidentified. Time point of the sample: newly diagnosed GD, antithyroid drugs for less than 3 months. RNA isolated from PBMCs was used to make the TCR library. Arm-PCR of CDR3 regions and iRepertoire HTBI primers were the basis on which TCR beta libraries were built. Using its own MiXCR run on the multiplex PCR reads, TCRdb lists one record per CDR3 protein. The sample lists approximately 540,000 distinct CDR3 sequences; around 11% were seen once. This CDR3 spans 15 amino acids. V shed 0 bases, J shed 3 bases, and the junction held 4 bases outside the gene matches. Per the germline V gene, CDR1 is ENHRY and CDR2 is SYGVKD. The same sample was also used in a study of T cells in Graves' hyperthyroidism and ophthalmopathy. That investigation notes: Subjects aged 18 to 65 presented with newly diagnosed hyperthyroidism of less than 2 months' duration.

This TCR came from a woman in her twenties or thirties with Graves disease. J is TRBJ1-2 and V is TRBV10-3; 7 bases map to TRBD1. The source material was peripheral blood mononuclear cells (PBMCs), sampled at new diagnosis, from a patient treated with antithyroid drugs. CDR3 amino acids: CAISESGQRYYGYTF. The CDR3 DNA reads TGTGCCATCAGTGAGTCGGGACAGAGATACTATGGCTACACCTTC.